This note documents a single TCR beta chain sequence. The data derive from a study of blood T cell repertoires in COVID-19. Per the germline V gene, CDR1 is KGHSH and CDR2 is LQKENI. The CDR3 loop spans 15 amino acids. V was pared by 6 bases and J by 4 bases, with 9 bases of the junction left unmatched. As handled by the study authors: Estimates of nucleated cell counts were drawn from the amplification of reference gene primers. Generated by immunoSEQ multiplex PCR, the TCRdb table keeps only in-frame clones and is missing some. V, J and clone size derive from that table, while D and trimming were established from the DNA sequence. The table includes some 170,000 clones, approximately 88% detected once.

The chain employs TRBV18 and TRBJ1-2, with 9 bases matching TRBD1. The clonotype comes from a woman of 80 years or more with active or convalescent COVID-19. Sequencing was performed on peripheral blood. The CDR3 sequence is CASSPRTGDVYGYTF. CDR3 sequence (DNA): TGTGCCAGCTCGCCTCGGACAGGGGATGTCTATGGCTACACCTTC.